The clone carrying this T cell receptor beta chain was counted only a few times. Its target is unknown. The sample originates from a study of response to subunit inactivated influenza vaccine. TCRdb reprocessed the RT-PCR reads via MiXCR and lists one record per CDR3 protein. The sample has about 580,000 distinct CDR3 sequences; 12% to 15% are singletons. Study results and caveats: Authors suggested that a seasonal influenza vaccination recruits few new T cells each time.

The starting material was PBMCs from blood, obtained less than 13 days after vaccination. This receptor was obtained from a man in his fifties or sixties who received an inactivated influenza vaccine.

The CDR3 spells CASSLGGTGLTEAFF. The CDR3 nucleotides read TGTGCCAGCAGCTTAGGAGGGACAGGCTTGACTGAAGCTTTCTTT. The genes are TRBV7-2 and TRBJ1-1; TRBD1 agrees at 8 bases. This CDR3 is built from 15 residues. After removal of 1 base from V and 5 bases from J, the junction contained 6 bases not matched to a gene. CDR1 is SGHTA, CDR2 FQGNSA, per germline.